This TCR beta chain comes out of a study of cytomegalovirus exposure and HLA in healthy donors. As for the donors, each was a healthy bone marrow donor. As to this clone: Its target is unknown.

Unmatched junction bases numbered 3, after V lost 3 bases and J lost 10 bases. Germline V CDR1 and CDR2: SEHNR, FQNEAQ (reference sequence). CDR3 length: 13 residues. This PCR relied on a set of 60 Vbeta primers and 13 Jbeta primers. The repertoire was sequenced with immunoSEQ multiplex PCR; TCRdb's copy has only in-frame clones and lacks some. The sample records under 200,000 clones, under 80% being singletons. General study findings and limits: Trimming of TCR beta V- and J-genes showed a link, identified in a later analysis, to a missense DCLRE1C variant.

The specimen was PBMCs. This clonotype was obtained from a man in his forties in good health and CMV-seronegative. The rearrangement joins TRBV7-9 to TRBJ2-1, with TRBD2 identical over 10 bases. The CDR3 spells CASSFPGLAEQFF. CDR3 nucleotides: TGTGCCAGCAGCTTTCCGGGACTAGCGGAGCAGTTCTTC.